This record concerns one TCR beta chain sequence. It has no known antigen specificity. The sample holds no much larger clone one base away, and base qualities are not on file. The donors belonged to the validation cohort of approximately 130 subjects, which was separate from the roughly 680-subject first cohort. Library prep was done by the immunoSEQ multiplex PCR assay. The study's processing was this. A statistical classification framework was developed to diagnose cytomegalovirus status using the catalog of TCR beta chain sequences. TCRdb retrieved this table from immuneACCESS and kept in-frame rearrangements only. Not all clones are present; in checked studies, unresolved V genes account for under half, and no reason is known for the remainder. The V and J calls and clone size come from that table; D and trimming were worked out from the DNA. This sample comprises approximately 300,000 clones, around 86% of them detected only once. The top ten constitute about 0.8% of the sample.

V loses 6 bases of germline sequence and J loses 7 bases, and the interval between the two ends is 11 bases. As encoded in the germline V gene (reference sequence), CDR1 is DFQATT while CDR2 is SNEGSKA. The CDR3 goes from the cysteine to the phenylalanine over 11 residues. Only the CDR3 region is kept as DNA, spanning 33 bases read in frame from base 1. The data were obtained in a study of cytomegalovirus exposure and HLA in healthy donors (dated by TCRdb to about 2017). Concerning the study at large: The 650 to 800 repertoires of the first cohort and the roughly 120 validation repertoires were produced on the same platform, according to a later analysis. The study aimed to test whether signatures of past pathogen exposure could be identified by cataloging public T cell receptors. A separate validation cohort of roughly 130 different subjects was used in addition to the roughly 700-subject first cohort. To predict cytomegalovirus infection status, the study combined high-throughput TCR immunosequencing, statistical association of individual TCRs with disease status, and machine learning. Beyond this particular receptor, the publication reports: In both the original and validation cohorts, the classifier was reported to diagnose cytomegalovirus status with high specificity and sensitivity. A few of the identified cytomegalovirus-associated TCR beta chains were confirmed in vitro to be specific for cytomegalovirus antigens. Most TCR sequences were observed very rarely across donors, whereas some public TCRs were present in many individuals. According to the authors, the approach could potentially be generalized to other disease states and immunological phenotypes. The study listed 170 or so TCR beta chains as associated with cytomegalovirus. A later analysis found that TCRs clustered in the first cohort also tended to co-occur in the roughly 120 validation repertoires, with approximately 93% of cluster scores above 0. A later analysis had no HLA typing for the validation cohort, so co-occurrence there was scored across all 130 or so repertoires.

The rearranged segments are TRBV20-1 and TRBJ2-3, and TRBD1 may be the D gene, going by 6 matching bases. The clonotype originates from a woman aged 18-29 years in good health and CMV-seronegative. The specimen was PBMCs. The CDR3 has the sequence CSASDRYTQYF. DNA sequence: TGCAGTGCCTCGGACAGATATACGCAGTATTTT.